The subject of this entry is one TCR beta chain. Its cognate antigen is unknown. With 60 Vbeta and 13 Jbeta primers, the PCR was carried out. The table came from immunoSEQ multiplex PCR; TCRdb's copy has only in-frame clones and leaves some out. The sample has roughly 180,000 clones, roughly 86% seen once. These data are taken from a study of cytomegalovirus exposure and HLA in healthy donors. Study results and caveats: The records held CMV serostatus as the only immune exposure information. The presence/absence work took it that sequencing depth was about the same across donors.

The CDR3 runs 12 residues. The V and J ends lost 3 bases and 5 bases respectively, with 6 bases between them. Germline CDR1 reads SGDLS; CDR2 reads YYNGEE. The genes are TRBV9 and TRBJ1-5; no clear D. The source is a girl aged 10 to 17 in good health and CMV-seropositive. Sequenced material: PBMCs. The CDR3 loop reads CASSANDQPQHF. In DNA form, the CDR3 reads TGTGCCAGCAGCGCCAATGATCAGCCCCAGCATTTT.